This TCR beta chain comes out of a study of blood T cell repertoires in COVID-19. Whole-study context: Acute and convalescent COVID-19 samples came from the United States, Italy and Spain. From T cells, B-cell-depleted T cells, or PBMCs came the material, which was cDNA or gDNA.

Authors' analysis steps: Reference gene primer amplification gave estimated nucleated cell counts. The assay was immunoSEQ multiplex PCR, and TCRdb's table has in-frame clones only and misses some. V and J calls and clone size are those listed in that table; D and trimming were worked out from the DNA. The sample records roughly 450,000 clones, less than 95% being singletons. The CDR3 loop spans 13 amino acids. CDR1 GTSNPN and CDR2 SVGIG come from the germline V gene (reference sequence). V dropped 3 bases and J dropped 6 bases, with 14 bases sitting between them. The sequenced material came from PBMCs or T cells enriched from blood (not recorded which). V gene TRBV30 combines with J gene TRBJ1-1; maybe TRBD1 (5 bases). The TCR was taken from a man aged 18 to 30 who had recovered from COVID-19. The CDR3 bases are TGTGCCTGGAGAATAACAGGCAGCTCTGAAGCTTTCTTT. Its protein is CAWRITGSSEAFF.